Detailed here is one TCR beta chain. As yet, its antigen is unknown. This record comes from a study of cytomegalovirus exposure and HLA in healthy donors. Study-wide results and limits: Many donors carried some public TCRs, although rarity characterized most TCR sequences. The study listed approximately 160 cytomegalovirus-associated TCR beta chains. The classifier, whose performance was assessed in both the original and validation cohorts, reportedly diagnosed cytomegalovirus status with high specificity and sensitivity.

Generated by immunoSEQ multiplex PCR, the TCRdb table keeps only in-frame clones and is missing some. The table includes some 120,000 clones, 75% to 90% detected once. V lost 5 bases to trimming and J lost 7 bases; unmatched junction nucleotides: 6. The CDR3 has 13 residues. The germline CDR1 and CDR2 sequences are SGHVS and FQNEAQ. The sequence derives from a woman aged 18-29 years in good health and CMV-seronegative. The sample consisted of PBMCs. V gene TRBV7-8 combines with J gene TRBJ2-7; TRBD1 aligns across 9 bases. For the CDR3, the DNA is TGTGCCAGCAGCCAACAGGGGGCGAGGGAGCAGTACTTC. The encoded protein is CASSQQGAREQYF.